The 4 T cell receptor beta chains presented below share a single source sample, sequenced in a study of OX40 agonist ivuxolimab in advanced cancers. TCRdb's copy holds only in-frame clones and misses some; the assay was immunoSEQ multiplex PCR. Of about 98,000 clones listed, approximately 86% are singletons. Sequencing used CD4+ or CD8+ T cells sorted from blood, obtained in a trial of the OX40 agonist ivuxolimab. These receptors all stem from an adult with an advanced solid tumor such as melanoma, head and neck, liver or kidney cancer.

The V call is TRBV6-1, the J call TRBJ1-5, with D possibly being TRBD1 (6 bases). The CDR3 is made up of 15 amino acids. Deletions cut 4 bases from V and 2 bases from J, with 12 bases between. The germline V gene encodes CDR1 MNHNS and CDR2 SASEGT. The CDR3 DNA reads TGTGCCAGCAGTGGGGGACAAGGAGGCAATCAGCCCCAGCATTTT. Its translation is CASSGGQGGNQPQHF.

CDR3: CASSLAAGGRAGNNEQFF. The CDR3 nucleotides are TGTGCCAGCAGCTTAGCGGCCGGTGGGAGGGCCGGGAACAATGAGCAGTTCTTC. V and J are TRBV7-8 and TRBJ2-1, with 7 bases fitting TRBD2. Germline V gene lookup returns CDR1 SGHVS and CDR2 FQNEAQ. V shed 0 bases and J 5 bases; nucleotides not matched to a gene: 13. The CDR3 spans 18 residues.

This clone has just one count. V usage is TRBV5-1 and J usage is TRBJ1-4, with D possibly being TRBD1 (5 bases). The ends were cut back, 0 bases at V and 15 bases at J, with 18 bases in the middle. Germline CDR1 is SGHRS and CDR2 is YFSETQ. CDR3 length equals 14 residues. The chain's CDR3 is CASSLGGVTRSLFF. CDR3 coding DNA: TGCGCCAGCAGCTTGGGAGGGGTGACCCGGTCTTTGTTTTTT.

The V gene is TRBV18, the J gene TRBJ2-6; D is unclear. V was cut by 6 bases and J by 0 bases, with 3 bases left in between. The germline V gene encodes CDR1 KGHSH and CDR2 LQKENI. This CDR3 contains 13 residues. The CDR3 region has the DNA TGTGCCAGCTCTTACTCTGGGGCCAACGTCCTGACTTTC. This sequence encodes CASSYSGANVLTF.